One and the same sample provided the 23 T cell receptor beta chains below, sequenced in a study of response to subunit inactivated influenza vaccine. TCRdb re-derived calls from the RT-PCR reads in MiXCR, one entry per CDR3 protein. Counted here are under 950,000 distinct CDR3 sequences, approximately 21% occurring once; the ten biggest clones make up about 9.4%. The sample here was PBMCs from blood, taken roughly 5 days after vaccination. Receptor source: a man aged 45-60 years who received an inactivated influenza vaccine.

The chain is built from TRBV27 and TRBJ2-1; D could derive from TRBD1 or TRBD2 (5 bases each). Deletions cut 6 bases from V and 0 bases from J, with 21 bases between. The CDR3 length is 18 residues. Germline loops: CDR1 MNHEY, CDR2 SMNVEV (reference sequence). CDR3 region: CASSPRRGGWSSYNEQFF. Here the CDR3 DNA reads TGTGCCAGCAGCCCCCGCCGGGGCGGGTGGAGCTCCTACAATGAGCAGTTCTTC.

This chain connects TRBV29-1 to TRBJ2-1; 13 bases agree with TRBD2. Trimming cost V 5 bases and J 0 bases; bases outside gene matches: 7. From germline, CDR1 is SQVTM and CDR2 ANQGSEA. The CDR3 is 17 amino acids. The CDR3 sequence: CSVRRLAGGFSYNEQFF. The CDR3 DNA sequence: TGCAGCGTTCGGCGACTAGCGGGAGGCTTCTCCTACAATGAGCAGTTCTTC.

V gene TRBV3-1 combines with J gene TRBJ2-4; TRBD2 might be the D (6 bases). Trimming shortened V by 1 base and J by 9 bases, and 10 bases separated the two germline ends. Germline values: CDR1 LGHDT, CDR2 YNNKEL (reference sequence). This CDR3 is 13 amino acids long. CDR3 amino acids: CASSQGLVSIQYF. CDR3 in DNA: TGTGCCAGCAGCCAAGGACTAGTAAGCATTCAGTACTTC.

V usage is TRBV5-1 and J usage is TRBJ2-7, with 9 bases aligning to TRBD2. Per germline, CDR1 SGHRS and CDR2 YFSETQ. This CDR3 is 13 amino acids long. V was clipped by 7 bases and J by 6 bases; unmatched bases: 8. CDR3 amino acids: CASWASGTGEQYF. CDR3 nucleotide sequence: TGCGCCAGCTGGGCTAGCGGGACGGGCGAGCAGTACTTC.

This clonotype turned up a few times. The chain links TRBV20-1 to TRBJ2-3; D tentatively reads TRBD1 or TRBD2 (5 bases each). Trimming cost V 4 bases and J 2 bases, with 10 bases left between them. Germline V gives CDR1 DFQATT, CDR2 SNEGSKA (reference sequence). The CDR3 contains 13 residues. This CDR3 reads CSAIRGITDTQYF. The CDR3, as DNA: TGCAGTGCTATCCGGGGCATCACAGATACGCAGTATTTT.

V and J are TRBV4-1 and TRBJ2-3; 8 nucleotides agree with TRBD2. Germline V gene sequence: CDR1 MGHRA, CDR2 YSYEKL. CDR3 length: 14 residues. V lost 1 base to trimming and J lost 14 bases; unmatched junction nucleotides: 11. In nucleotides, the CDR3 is TGCGCCAGCAGCCAAGTCGGGGGGGACCCGGGAGCGTATTTT. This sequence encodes CASSQVGGDPGAYF.

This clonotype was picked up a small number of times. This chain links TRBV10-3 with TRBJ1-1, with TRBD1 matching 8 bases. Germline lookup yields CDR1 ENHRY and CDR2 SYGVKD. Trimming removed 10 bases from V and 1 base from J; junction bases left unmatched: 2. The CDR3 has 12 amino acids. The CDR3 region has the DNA TGTGCCACAGGGGGCCCGAACACTGAAGCTTTCTTT. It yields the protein CATGGPNTEAFF.

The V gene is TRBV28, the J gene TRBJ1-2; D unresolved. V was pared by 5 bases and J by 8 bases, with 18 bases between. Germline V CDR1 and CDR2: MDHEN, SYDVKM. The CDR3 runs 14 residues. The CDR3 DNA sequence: TGTGCCAGCAGTCCCTTAGGAGGCTGGGAAGGCTACACCTTC. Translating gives CASSPLGGWEGYTF.

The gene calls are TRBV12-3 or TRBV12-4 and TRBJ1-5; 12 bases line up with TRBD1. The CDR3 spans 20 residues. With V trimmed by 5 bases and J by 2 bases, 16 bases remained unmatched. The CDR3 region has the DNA TGTGCCAGCAGTGTGAGGACCGGGACAGGGGGCCCAATAGGCAATCAGCCCCAGCATTTT. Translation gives CASSVRTGTGGPIGNQPQHF.

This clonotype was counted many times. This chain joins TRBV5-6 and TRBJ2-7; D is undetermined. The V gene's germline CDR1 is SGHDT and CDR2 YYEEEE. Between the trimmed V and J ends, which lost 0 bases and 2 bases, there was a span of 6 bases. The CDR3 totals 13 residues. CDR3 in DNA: TGTGCCAGCAGCTTGGAACGGACCTACGAGCAGTACTTC. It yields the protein CASSLERTYEQYF.

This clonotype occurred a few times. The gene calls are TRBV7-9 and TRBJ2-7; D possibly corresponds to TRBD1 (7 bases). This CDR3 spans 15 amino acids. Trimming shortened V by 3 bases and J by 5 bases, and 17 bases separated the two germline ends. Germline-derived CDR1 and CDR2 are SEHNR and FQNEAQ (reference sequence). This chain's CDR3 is CASSLDFAGGHEQYF. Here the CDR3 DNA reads TGTGCCAGCAGCTTGGATTTTGCAGGGGGGCACGAGCAGTACTTC.

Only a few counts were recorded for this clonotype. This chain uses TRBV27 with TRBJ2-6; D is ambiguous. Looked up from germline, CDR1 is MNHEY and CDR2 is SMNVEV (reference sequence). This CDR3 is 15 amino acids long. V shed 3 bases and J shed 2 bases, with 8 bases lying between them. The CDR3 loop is CASSFIYAGANVLTF. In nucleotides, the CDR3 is TGTGCCAGCAGTTTCATATATGCTGGGGCCAACGTCCTGACTTTC.

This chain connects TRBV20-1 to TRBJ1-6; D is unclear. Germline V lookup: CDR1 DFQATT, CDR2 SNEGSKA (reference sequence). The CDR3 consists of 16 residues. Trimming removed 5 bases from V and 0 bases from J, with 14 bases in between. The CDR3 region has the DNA TGCAGTGCTCGATGGGCCGTCAGCTCCTATAATTCACCCCTCCACTTT. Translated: CSARWAVSSYNSPLHF.

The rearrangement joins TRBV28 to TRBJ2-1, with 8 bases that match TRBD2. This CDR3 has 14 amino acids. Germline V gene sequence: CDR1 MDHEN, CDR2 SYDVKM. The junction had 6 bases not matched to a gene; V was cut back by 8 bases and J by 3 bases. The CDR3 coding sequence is TGTGCCAGCGAGAGCGGGAGATACTACAATGAGCAGTTCTTC. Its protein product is CASESGRYYNEQFF. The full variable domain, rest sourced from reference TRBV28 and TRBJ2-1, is DVKVTQSSRYLVKRTGEKVFLECVQDMDHENMFWYRQDPGLGLRLIYFSYDVKMKEKGDIPEGYSVSREKKERFSLILESASTNQTSMYLCASESGRYYNEQFFGPGTRLTVL.

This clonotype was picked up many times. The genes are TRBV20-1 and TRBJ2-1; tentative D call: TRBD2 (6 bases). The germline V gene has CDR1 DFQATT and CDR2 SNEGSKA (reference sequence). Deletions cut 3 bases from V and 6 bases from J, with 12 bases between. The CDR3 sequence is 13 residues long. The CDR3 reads CSASPGGGNEQFF. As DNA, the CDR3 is TGCAGTGCTAGCCCTGGGGGAGGCAATGAGCAGTTCTTC.

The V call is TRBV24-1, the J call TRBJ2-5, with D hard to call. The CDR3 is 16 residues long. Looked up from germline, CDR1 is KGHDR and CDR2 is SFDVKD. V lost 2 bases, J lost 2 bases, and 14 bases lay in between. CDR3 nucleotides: TGTGCCACCAGTGATTCGCGACTGGGGTGGCAAGAGACCCAGTACTTC. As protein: CATSDSRLGWQETQYF.

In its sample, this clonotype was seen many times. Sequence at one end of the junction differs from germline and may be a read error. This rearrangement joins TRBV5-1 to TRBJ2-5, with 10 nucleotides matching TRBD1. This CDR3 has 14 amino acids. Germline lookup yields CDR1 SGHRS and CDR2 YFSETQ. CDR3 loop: CASSSGTGEETQYF. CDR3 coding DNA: TGTGCCAGCAGCTCCGGGACAGGGGAAGAGACCCAGTACTTC.

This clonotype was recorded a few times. CDR3: CASSTGLADVGNIQYF. Here the CDR3 DNA reads TGTGCCAGCAGCACCGGATTAGCGGATGTTGGGAACATTCAGTACTTC. V gene TRBV5-5 combines with J gene TRBJ2-4; D is perhaps TRBD2 (6 bases). The CDR3 consists of 16 residues. Germline CDR1 reads SGHKS; CDR2 reads YYEKEE (reference sequence). Trimming stripped 4 bases from V and 7 bases from J, with 21 bases between.

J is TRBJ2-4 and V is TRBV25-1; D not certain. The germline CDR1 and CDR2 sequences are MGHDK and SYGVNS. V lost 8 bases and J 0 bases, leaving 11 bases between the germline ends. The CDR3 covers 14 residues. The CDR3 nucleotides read TGTGCCAGCTTTTACAGTGGAGCCAAAAACATTCAGTACTTC. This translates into CASFYSGAKNIQYF.

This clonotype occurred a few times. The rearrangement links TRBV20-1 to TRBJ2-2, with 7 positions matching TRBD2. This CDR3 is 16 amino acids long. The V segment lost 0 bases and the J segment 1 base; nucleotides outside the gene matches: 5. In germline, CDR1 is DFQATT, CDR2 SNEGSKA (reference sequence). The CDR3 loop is CSARDGRLGNTGELFF. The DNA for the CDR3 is TGCAGTGCTAGAGACGGGAGGCTCGGGAACACCGGGGAGCTGTTTTTT.

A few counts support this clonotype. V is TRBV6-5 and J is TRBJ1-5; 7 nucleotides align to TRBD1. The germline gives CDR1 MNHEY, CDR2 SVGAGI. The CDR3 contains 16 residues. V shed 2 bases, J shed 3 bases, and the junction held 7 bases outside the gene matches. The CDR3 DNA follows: TGTGCCAGCAGTTACCGGGACAGCCACACCAATCAGCCCCAGCATTTT. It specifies CASSYRDSHTNQPQHF.

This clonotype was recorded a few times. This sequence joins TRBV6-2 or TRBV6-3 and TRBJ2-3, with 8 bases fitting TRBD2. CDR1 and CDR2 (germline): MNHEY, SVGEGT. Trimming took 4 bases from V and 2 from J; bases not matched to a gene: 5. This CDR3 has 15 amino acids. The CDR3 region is CASSSLGLDTDTQYF. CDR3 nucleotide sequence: TGTGCCAGCAGTTCCCTGGGACTAGACACAGATACGCAGTATTTT.

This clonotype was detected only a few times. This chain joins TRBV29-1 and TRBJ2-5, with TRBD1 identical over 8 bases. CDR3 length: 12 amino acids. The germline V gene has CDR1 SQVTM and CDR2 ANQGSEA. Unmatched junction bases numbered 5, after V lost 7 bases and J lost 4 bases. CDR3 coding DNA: TGCAGCGCGGCGCAGGGGGCAGAGACCCAGTACTTC. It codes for CSAAQGAETQYF.